These T cell receptor beta chains were read from a single sample in a study of OX40 agonist ivuxolimab in advanced cancers. The method was immunoSEQ multiplex PCR; TCRdb's version includes in-frame clones alone and lacks a portion of them. The sample contains tens of thousands of clones, around 87% of which appear only once. Here the sequenced sample was CD4+ or CD8+ T cells sorted from blood, taken in a trial of the OX40 agonist ivuxolimab. The source of these receptors is an adult with an advanced solid tumor such as melanoma, head and neck, liver or kidney cancer. CDR3s include the opening cysteine and the closing phenylalanine or tryptophan. D genes are given only for firm matches. Not every row has a clone size; where given, it reads once, few, many or a size class.

TRBV4-2,-,TRBD2,15,CASSHQRGHTDTQYF
TRBV6-5,few,-,13,CASMAGVGSPLHF
TRBV5-1,-,-,12,CASSLEGTEAFF
TRBV5-1,-,-,17,CASSPGTEGQGNSPLHF
TRBV7-2,-,TRBD2,16,CASSYPGLASTDTQYF
TRBV14,-,TRBD1,14,CASSQDRGQDGYTF
TRBV9,-,TRBD1,17,CASSLGQGGVANEKLFF
TRBV28,-,TRBD1,13,CASSSTGAGEQFF
TRBV18,-,TRBD2,17,CASSLQTSAQSSYEQYF
TRBV2,-,-,13,CASRGDGNQPQHF
TRBV7-9,-,-,11,CASSLSNEQFF
TRBV20-1,once,-,11,CSARQGNIQYF
TRBV2,-,-,16,CASSEPAGDRTYEQYF
TRBV6-1,-,-,14,CASNVPGSNQPQHF
TRBV30,-,TRBD2,16,CAWRIFTTSGTDTQYF
TRBV19,-,-,12,CASSENNSPLHF
TRBV7-9,-,-,13,CASSQNFRETQYF
TRBV6-1,-,TRBD1,15,CASSENPGGNYGYTF
TRBV9,-,-,14,CASSVAWGNTEAFF
TRBV30,-,TRBD1,17,CAWSDASGTGRTYEQYF
TRBV21-1,-,-,14,CASLRPGGNQPQHF
TRBV7-3,-,-,15,CASSPTPGRGGELFF
TRBV9,few,-,14,CASSPTSYYNEQFF
TRBV18,-,TRBD2,15,CASSPRAGGQETQYF
TRBV5-1,-,-,14,CASSLGTTNEKLFF
TRBV5-6,-,-,14,CASSKPHRTDTQYF
TRBV28,once,-,12,CASSSGSYEQYF
TRBV6-1,-,TRBD1,15,CASRGGTGGSSEAFF
TRBV7-8,-,-,15,CASSLEGGPTTEAFF
TRBV6-5,-,-,15,CASRRDFTGYNEQFF
TRBV11-2,-,TRBD1,13,CASNQNRGHEQYF
TRBV7-3,-,-,13,CASSLFAAYEQYF
TRBV6-1,once,TRBD1,17,CASSEYGTGSSGNTIYF
TRBV5-1,-,TRBD1,14,CASSPTGVNNEQFF
TRBV6-1,-,-,10,CASRWREQYF
TRBV2,-,-,15,CASSTGTRWTDTQYF
TRBV9,-,-,16,CASSVASEVGTGELFF
TRBV2,-,TRBD1,14,CASSIDRGISDAFF
TRBV4-2,few,TRBD2,15,CASSQERGASYEQYF
TRBV7-2,-,-,13,CASSLVRADTQYF
TRBV23-1,-,TRBD2,15,CASSLPRAREVGQYF
TRBV19,-,-,14,CASSPRDFQETQYF
TRBV6-1,-,-,14,CASRNGRENNEQFF
TRBV6-5,few,-,11,CASGRAREAFF
TRBV18,-,-,14,CASSPTTENYGYTF
TRBV7-2,-,TRBD1,14,CASSSGTEVYGYTF
TRBV7-2,-,-,16,CASSLARQVGTDTQYF
TRBV7-9,-,TRBD1,16,CASSLGQGEKADTQYF
TRBV7-3,once,-,13,CASSLRGNTEAFF
TRBV4-1,-,TRBD2,16,CASSQVLGLAGDTQYF
TRBV5-1,-,TRBD2,17,CASSLGSAGAHYNEQFF